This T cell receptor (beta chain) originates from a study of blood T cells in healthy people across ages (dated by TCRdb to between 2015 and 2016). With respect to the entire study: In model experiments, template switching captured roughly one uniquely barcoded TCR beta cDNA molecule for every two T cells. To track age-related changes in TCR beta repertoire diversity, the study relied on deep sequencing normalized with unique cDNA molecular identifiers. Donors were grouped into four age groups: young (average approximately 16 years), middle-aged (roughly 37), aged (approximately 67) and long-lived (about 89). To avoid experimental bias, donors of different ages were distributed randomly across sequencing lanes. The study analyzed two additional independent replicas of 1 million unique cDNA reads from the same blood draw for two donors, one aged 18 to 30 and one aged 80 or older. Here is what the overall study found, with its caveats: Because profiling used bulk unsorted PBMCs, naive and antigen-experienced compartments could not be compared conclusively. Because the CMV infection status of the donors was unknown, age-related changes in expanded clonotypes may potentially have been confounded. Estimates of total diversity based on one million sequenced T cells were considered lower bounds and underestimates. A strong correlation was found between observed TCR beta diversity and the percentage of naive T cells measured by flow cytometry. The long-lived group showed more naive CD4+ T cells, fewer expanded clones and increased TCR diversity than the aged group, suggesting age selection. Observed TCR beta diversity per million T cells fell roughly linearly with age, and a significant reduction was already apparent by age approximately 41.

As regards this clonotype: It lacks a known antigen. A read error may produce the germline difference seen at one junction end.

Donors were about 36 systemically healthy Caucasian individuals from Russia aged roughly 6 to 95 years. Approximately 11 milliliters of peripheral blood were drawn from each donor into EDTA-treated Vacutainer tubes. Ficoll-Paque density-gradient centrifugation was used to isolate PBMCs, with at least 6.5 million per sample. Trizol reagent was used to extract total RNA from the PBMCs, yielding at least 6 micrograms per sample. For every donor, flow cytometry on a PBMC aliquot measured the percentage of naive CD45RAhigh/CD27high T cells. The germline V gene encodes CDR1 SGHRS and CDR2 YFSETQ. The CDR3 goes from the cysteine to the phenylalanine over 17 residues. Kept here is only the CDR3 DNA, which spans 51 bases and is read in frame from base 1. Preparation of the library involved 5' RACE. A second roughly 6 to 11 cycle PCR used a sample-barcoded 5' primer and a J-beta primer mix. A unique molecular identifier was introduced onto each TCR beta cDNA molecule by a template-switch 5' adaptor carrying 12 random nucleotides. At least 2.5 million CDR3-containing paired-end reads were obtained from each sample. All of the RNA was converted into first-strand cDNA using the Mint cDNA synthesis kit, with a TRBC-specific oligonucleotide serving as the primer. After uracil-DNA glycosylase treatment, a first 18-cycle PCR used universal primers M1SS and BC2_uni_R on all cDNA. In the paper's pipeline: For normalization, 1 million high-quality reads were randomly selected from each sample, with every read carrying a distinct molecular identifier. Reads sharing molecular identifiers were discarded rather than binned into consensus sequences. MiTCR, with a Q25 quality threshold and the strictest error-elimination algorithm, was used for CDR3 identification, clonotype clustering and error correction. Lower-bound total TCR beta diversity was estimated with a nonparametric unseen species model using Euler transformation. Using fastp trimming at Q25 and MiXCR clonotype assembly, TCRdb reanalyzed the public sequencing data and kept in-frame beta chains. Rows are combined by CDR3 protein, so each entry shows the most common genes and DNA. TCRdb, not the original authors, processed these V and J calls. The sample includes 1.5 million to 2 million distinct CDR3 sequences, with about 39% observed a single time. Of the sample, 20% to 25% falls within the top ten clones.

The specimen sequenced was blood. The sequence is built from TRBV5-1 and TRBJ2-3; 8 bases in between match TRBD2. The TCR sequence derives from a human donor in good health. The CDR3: CASGLGVAGITTDTQYF. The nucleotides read TGCGCCAGCGGCTTGGGTGTAGCGGGGATTACCACAGATACGCAGTATTTT.